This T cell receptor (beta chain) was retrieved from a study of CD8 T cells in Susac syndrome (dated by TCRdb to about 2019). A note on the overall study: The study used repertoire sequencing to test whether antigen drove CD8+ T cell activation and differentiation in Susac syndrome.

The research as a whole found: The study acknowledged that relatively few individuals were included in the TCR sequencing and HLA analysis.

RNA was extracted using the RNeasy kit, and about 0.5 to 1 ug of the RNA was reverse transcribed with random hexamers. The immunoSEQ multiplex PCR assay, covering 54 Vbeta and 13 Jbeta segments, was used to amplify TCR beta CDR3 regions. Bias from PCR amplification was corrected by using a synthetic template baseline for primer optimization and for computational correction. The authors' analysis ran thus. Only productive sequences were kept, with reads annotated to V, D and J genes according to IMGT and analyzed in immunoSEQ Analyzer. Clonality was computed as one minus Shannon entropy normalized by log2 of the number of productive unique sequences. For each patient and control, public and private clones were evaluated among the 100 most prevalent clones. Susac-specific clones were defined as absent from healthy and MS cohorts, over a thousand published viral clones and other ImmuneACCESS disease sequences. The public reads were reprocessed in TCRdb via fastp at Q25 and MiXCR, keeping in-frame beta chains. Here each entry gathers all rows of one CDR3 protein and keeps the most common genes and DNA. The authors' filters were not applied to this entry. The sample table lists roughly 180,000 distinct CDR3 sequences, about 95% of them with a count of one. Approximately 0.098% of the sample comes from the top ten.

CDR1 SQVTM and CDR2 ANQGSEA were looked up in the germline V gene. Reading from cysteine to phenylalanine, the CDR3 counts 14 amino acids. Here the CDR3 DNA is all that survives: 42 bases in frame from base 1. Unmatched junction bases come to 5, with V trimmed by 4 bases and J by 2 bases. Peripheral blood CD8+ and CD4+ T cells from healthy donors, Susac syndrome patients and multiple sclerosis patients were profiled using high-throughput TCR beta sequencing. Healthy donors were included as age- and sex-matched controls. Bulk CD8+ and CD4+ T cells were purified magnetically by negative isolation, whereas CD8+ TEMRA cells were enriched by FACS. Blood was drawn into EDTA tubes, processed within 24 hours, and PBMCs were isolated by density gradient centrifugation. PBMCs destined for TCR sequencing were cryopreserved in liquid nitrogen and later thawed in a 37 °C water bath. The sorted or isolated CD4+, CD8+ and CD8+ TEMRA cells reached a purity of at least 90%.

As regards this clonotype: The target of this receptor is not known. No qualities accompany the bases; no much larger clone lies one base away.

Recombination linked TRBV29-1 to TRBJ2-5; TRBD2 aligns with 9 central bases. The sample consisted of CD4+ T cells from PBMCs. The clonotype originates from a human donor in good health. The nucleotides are TGCAGCGTTGCCGGCCTAGCGGGGCAAGAGACCCAGTACTTC. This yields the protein CSVAGLAGQETQYF. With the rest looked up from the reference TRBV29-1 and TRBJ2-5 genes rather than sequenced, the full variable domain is SAVISQKPSRDICQRGTSLTIQCQVDSQVTMMFWYRQQPGQSLTLIATANQGSEATYESGFVIDKFPISRPNLTFSTLTVSNMSPEDSSIYLCSVAGLAGQETQYFGPGTRLLVL.